This T cell receptor (beta chain) was sequenced in a study of tumor-infiltrating lymphocytes in glioblastoma multiforme. The CDR3 is 17 amino acids. The germline gives CDR1 MNHNS, CDR2 SASEGT. Notes on this clonotype: Germline and junction disagree at one end, which may indicate a read error.

Three nested ARM-PCR rounds with V-beta and C-beta primers built TCRB libraries. Unique molecular identifiers were not described for the libraries. MiXCR was run by TCRdb on the multiplex PCR reads, yielding one entry per CDR3 protein. The sample lists roughly 9,600 distinct CDR3 sequences, about 72% occurring once. This chain connects TRBV6-1 to TRBJ2-3; D may be TRBD1 (8 bases). The material sequenced was brain tumor tissue. This clonotype originated in a male donor with glioblastoma. CDR3: CASCEAWTGRESDTQYF. CDR3 DNA: TGTGCCAGCTGTGAGGCGTGGACAGGGCGGGAGTCAGATACGCAGTATTTT.